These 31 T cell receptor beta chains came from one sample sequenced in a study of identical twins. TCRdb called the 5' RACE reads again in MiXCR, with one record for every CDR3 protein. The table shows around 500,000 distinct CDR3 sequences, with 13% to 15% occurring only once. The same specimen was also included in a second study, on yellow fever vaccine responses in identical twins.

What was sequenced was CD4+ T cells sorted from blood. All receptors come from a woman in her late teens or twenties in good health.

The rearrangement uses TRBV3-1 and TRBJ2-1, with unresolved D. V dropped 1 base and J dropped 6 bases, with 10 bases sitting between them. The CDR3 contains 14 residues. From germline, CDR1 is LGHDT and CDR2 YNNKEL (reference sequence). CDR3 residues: CASSQVRERNEQFF. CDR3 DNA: TGTGCCAGCAGCCAAGTGAGAGAGCGCAATGAGCAGTTCTTC.

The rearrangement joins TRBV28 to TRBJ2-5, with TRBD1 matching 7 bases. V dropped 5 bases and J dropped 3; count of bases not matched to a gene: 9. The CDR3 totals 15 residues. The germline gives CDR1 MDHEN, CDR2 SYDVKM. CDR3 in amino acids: CASSTPGTAKETQYF. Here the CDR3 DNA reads TGTGCCAGCAGTACCCCCGGGACAGCAAAAGAGACCCAGTACTTC.

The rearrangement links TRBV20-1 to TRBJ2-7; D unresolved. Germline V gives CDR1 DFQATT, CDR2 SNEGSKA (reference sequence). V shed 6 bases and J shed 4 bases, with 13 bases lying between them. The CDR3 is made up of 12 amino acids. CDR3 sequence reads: CSAPRDVYEQYF. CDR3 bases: TGCAGTGCCCCTAGGGATGTTTACGAGCAGTACTTC.

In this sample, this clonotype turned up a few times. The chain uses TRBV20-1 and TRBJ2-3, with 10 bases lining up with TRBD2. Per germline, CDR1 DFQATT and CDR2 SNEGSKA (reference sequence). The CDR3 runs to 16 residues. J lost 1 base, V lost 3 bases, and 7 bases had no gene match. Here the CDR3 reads CSASKAGGRGTDTQYF. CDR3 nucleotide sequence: TGCAGTGCTAGCAAAGCGGGGGGGCGGGGCACAGATACGCAGTATTTT.

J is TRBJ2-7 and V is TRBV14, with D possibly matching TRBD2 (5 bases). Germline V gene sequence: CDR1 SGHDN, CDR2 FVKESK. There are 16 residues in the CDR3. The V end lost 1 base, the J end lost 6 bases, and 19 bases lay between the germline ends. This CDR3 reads CASSQATGILTSEQYF. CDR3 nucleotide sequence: TGTGCCAGCAGCCAAGCGACCGGGATTTTGACCAGCGAGCAGTACTTC. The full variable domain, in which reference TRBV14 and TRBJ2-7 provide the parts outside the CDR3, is EAGVTQFPSHSVIEKGQTVTLRCDPISGHDNLYWYRRVMGKEIKFLLHFVKESKQDESGMPNNRFLAERTGGTYSTLKVQPAELEDSGVYFCASSQATGILTSEQYFGPGTRLTVT.

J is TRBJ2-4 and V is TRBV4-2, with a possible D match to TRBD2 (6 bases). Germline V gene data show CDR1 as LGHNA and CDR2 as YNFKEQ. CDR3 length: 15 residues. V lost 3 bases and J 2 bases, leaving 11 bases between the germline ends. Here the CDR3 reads CASSQPSVSKNIQYF. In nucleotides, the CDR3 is TGTGCCAGCAGCCAGCCTAGCGTTTCCAAAAACATTCAGTACTTC.

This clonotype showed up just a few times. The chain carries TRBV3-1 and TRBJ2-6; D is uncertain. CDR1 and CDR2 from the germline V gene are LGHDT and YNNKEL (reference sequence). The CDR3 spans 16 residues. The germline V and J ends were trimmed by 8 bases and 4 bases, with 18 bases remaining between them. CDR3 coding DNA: TGTGCCAGCGGTACTGAGGTCCCCCTGGGGGCCAACGTCCTGACTTTC. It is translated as CASGTEVPLGANVLTF.

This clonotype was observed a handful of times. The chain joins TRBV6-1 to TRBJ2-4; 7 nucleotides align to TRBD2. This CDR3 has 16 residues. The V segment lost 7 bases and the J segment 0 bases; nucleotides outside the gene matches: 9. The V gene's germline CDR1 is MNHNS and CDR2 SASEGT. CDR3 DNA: TGTGCCAGCACTACAGGACTAGGGCTAGCCAAAAACATTCAGTACTTC. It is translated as CASTTGLGLAKNIQYF.

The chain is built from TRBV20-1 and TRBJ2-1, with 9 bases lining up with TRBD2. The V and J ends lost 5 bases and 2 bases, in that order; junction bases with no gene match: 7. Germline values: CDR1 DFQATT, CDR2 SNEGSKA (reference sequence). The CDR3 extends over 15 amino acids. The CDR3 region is CSAGAGLAAYNEQFF. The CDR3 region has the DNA TGCAGTGCTGGCGCGGGACTAGCAGCCTACAATGAGCAGTTCTTC.

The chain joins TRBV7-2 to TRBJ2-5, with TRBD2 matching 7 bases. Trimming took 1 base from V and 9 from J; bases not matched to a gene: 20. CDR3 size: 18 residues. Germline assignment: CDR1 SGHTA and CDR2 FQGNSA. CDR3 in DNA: TGTGCCAGCAGCTTAGTCCCTAAAGGGGCGGGGGTCCCCTTGGCCCAGTACTTC. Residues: CASSLVPKGAGVPLAQYF.

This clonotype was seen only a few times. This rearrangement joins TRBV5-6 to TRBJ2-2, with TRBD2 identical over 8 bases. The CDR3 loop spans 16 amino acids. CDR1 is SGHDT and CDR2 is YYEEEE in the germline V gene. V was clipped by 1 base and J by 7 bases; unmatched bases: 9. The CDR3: CASSLLNGGAIGELFF. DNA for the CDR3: TGTGCCAGCAGCTTGTTGAACGGGGGGGCGATCGGGGAGCTGTTTTTT.

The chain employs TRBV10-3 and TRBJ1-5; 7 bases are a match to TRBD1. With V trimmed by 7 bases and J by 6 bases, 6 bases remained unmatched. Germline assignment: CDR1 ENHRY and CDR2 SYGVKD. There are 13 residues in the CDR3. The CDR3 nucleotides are TGTGCCATCACTGGACAGGCCGGTCAGCCCCAGCATTTT. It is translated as CAITGQAGQPQHF.

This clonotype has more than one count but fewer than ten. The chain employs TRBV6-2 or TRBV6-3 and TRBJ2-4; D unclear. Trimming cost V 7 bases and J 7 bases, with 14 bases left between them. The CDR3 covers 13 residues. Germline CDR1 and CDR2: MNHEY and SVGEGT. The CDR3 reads CASTLGMRNIQYF. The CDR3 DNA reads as TGTGCCAGCACGTTAGGGATGCGGAACATTCAGTACTTC.

The CDR3 DNA sequence: TGTGCCAGCAGGGGGGGGGCTCGCGAGCAGTACTTC. Translating it yields CASRGGAREQYF. V gene TRBV2 combines with J gene TRBJ2-7; perhaps TRBD2 as D (7 bases). In germline, CDR1 is SNHLY, CDR2 FYNNEI. CDR3 length: 12 amino acids. Trimming stripped 6 bases from V and 6 bases from J, with 12 bases between.

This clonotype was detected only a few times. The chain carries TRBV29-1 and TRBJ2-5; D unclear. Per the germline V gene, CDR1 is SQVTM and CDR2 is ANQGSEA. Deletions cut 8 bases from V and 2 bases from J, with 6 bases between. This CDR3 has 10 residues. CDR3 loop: CSFGQETQYF. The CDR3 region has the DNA TGCAGCTTTGGGCAAGAGACCCAGTACTTC.

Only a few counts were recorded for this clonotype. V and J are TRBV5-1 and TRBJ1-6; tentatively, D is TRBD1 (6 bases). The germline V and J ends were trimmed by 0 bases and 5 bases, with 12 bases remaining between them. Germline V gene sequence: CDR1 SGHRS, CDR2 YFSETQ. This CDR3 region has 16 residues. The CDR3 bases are TGCGCCAGCAGCTTGGGCAGGGGTGCAGATAATTCACCCCTCCACTTT. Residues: CASSLGRGADNSPLHF.

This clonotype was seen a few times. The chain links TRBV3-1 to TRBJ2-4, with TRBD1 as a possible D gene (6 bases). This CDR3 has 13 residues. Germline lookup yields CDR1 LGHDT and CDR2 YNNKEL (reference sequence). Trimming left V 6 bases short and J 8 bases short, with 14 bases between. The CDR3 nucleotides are TGTGCCAGCAGAAATACAGGGTCGGACATTCAGTACTTC. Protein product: CASRNTGSDIQYF.

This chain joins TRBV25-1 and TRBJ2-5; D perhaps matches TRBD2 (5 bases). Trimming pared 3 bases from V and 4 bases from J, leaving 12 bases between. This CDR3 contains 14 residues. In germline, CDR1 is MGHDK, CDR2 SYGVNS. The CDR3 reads CASSDIGRGETQYF. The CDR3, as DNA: TGTGCCAGCAGTGATATTGGACGGGGAGAGACCCAGTACTTC.

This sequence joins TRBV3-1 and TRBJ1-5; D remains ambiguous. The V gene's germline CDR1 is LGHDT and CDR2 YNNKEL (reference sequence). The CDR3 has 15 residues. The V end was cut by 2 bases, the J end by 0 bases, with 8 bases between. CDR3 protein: CASSQNRYSNQPQHF. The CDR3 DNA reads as TGTGCCAGCAGCCAAAACAGATATAGCAATCAGCCCCAGCATTTT.

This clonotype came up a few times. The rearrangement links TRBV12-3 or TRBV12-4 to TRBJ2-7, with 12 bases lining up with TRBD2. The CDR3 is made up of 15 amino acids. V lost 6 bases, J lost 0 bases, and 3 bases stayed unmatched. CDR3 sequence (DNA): TGTGCCAGCAGACTGACTAGCGGGGGCTCCTACGAGCAGTACTTC. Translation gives CASRLTSGGSYEQYF.

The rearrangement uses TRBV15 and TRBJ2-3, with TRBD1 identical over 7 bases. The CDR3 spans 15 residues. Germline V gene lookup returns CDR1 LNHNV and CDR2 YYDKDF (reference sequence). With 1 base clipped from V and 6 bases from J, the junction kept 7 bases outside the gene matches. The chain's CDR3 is CATSRAGTGADTQYF. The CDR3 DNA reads TGTGCCACCAGCAGAGCGGGAACAGGGGCGGATACGCAGTATTTT.

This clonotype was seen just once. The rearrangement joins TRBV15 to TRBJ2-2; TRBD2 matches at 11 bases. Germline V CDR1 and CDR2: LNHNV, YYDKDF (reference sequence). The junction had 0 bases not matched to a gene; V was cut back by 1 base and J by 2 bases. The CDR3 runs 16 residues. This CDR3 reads CATSRGLAGNTGELFF. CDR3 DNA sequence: TGTGCCACCAGCAGAGGACTAGCGGGAAACACCGGGGAGCTGTTTTTT.

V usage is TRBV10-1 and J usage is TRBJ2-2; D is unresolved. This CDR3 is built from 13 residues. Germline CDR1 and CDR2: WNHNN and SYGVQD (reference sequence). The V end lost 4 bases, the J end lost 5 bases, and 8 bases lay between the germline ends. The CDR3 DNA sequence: TGCGCCAGCAGTGCCAGACCTACCGGGGAGCTGTTTTTT. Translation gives CASSARPTGELFF.

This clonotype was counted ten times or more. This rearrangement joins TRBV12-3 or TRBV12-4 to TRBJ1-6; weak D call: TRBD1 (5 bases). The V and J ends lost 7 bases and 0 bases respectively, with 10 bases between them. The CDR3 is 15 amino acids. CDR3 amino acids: CASTGSFSYNSPLHF. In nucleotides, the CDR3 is TGTGCCAGCACAGGGTCTTTCTCCTATAATTCACCCCTCCACTTT.

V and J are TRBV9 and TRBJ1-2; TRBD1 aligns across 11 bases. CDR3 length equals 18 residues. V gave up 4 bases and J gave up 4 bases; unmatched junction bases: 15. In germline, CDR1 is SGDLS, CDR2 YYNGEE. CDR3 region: CASSPGRRTGGEVYGYTF. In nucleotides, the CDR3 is TGTGCCAGCAGCCCAGGCCGGCGGACAGGGGGCGAGGTCTATGGCTACACCTTC.

The CDR3 DNA sequence: TGTGCCAGCAGCTCGGGACTAGCGGGAGTAAACGAGCAGTACTTC. Its translation is CASSSGLAGVNEQYF. This chain uses TRBV7-2 with TRBJ2-7; the match to TRBD2 covers 14 bases. V lost 4 bases, J lost 5 bases, and 4 bases stayed unmatched. This CDR3 contains 15 residues. CDR1 is SGHTA and CDR2 is FQGNSA in the germline V gene.

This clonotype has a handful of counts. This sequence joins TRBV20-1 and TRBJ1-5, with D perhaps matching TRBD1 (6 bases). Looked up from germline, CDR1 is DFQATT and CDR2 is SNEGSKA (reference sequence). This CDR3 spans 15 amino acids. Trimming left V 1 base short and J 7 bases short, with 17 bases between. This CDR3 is CSARGSTGPNQPQHF. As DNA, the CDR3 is TGCAGTGCTAGAGGAAGTACAGGGCCGAACCAGCCCCAGCATTTT.

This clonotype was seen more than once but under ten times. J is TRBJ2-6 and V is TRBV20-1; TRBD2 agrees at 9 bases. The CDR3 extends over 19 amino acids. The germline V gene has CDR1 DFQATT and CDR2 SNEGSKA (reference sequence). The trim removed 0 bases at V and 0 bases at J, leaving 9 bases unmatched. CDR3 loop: CSARDGVLAGPSGANVLTF. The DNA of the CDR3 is TGCAGTGCTAGAGATGGGGTTCTAGCGGGGCCCTCTGGGGCCAACGTCCTGACTTTC.

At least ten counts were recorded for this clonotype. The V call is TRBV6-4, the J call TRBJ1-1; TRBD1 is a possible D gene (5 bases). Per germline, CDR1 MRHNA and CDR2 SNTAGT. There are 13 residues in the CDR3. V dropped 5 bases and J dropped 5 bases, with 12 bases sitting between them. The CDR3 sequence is CASSRTHSTEAFF. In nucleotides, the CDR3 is TGTGCCAGCAGTAGGACACATTCAACTGAAGCTTTCTTT.

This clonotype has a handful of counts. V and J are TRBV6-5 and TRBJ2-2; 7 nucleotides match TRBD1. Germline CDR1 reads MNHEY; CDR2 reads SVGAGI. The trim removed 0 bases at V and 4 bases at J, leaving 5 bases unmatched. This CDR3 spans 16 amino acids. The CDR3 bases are TGTGCCAGCAGTTACTCGACAGGGTCAGGCACCGGGGAGCTGTTTTTT. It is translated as CASSYSTGSGTGELFF.

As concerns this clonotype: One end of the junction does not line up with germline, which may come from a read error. CDR3 nucleotide sequence: TGCGCCAGCAGCTCTCAGACTAGCGGGAGGTCTCATCTCTCCTCCGAGCAGTACTTC. Residues: CASSSQTSGRSHLSSEQYF. The chain joins TRBV5-1 to TRBJ2-7, with 13 bases identical to TRBD2. The CDR3 covers 19 residues. In germline, CDR1 is SGHRS, CDR2 YFSETQ.